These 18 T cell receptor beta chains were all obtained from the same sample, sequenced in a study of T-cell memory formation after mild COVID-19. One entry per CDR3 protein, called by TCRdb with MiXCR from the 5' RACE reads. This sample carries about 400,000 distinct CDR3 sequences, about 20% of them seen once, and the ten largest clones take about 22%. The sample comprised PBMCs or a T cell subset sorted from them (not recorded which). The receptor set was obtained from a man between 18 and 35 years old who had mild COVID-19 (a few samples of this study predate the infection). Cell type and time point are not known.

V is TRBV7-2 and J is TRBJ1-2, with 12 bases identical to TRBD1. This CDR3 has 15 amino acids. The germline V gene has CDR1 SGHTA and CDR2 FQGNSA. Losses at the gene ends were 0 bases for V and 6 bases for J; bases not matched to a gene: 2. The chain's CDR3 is CASSLAGTGGNGYTF. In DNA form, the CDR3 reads TGTGCCAGCAGCTTAGCCGGGACAGGGGGCAATGGCTACACCTTC.

The CDR3 reads CAISVNGNTEAFF. The CDR3 DNA sequence: TGTGCCATCAGTGTGAACGGGAACACTGAAGCTTTCTTT. The chain has TRBV10-3 and TRBJ1-1; no firm D call. With 4 bases removed from V and 1 base from J, the gap between germline ends came to 7 bases. Per germline, CDR1 ENHRY and CDR2 SYGVKD. The CDR3 is 13 residues long.

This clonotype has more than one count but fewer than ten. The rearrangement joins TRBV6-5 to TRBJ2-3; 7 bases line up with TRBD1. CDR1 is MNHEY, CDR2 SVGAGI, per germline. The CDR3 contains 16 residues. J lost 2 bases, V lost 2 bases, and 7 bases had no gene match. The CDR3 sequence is CASSYRGQEATDTQYF. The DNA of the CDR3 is TGTGCCAGCAGTTACAGAGGACAGGAGGCCACAGATACGCAGTATTTT.

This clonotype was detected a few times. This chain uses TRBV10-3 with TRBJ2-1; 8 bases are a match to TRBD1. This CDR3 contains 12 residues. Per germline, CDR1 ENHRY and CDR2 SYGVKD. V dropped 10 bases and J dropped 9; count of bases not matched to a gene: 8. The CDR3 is CATGAGGFEQFF. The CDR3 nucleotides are TGTGCCACGGGGGCAGGGGGCTTTGAGCAGTTCTTC.

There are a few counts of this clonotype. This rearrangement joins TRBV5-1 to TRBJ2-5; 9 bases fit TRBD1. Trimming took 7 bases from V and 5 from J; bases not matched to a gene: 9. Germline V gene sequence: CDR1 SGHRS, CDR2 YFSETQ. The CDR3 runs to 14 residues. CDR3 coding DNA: TGCGCCAGCGCCAACAGGGGGCCAAGGGAGACCCAGTACTTC. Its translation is CASANRGPRETQYF.

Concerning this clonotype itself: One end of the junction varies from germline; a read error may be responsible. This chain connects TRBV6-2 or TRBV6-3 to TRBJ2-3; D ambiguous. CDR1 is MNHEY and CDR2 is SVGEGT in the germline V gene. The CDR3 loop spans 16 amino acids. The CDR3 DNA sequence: TGTGCTAGCAGTTCTCCAGTCGGACGCGGCACAGATACGCAGTATTTT. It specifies CASSSPVGRGTDTQYF.

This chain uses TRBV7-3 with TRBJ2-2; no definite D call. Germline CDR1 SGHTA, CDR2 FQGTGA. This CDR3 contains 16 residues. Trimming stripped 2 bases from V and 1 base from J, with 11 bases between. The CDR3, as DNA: TGTGCCAGCAGCTTACCCGCCGAGCAGAACACCGGGGAGCTGTTTTTT. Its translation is CASSLPAEQNTGELFF.

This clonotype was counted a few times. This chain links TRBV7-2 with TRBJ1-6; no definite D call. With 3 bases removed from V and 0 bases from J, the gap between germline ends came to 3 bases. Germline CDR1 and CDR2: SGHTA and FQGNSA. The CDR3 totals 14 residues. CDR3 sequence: CASSLRSYNSPLHF. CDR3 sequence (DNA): TGTGCCAGCAGCTTGCGCTCCTATAATTCACCCCTCCACTTT.

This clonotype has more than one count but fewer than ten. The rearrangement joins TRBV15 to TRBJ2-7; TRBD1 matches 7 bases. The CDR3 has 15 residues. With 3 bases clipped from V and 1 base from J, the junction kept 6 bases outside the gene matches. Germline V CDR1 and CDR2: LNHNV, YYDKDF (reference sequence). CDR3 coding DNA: TGTGCCACCAGCAGCCCGGGACAGACGTCCTACGAGCAGTACTTC. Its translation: CATSSPGQTSYEQYF.

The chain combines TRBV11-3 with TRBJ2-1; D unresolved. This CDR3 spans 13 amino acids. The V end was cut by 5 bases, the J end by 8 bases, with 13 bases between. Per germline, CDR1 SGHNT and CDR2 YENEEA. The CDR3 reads CASSPGVGDEQFF. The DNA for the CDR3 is TGTGCCAGCAGCCCAGGCGTAGGCGATGAGCAGTTCTTC. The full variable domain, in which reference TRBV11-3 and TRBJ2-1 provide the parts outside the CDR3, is EAGVVQSPRYKIIEKKQPVAFWCNPISGHNTLYWYLQNLGQGPELLIRYENEEAVDDSQLPKDRFSAERLKGVDSTLKIQPAELGDSAVYLCASSPGVGDEQFFGPGTRLTVL.

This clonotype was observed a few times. CDR3 DNA: TGTGCCAGCAGGGGTCTTCTAGCGGGCGTGTACAATGAGCAGTTCTTC. It translates to CASRGLLAGVYNEQFF. This rearrangement joins TRBV7-2 to TRBJ2-1, with 8 bases that match TRBD2. V lost 6 bases and J lost 4; bases outside the gene matches: 11. CDR3 length equals 16 residues. Germline CDR1 SGHTA, CDR2 FQGNSA. Full variable domain (outside the CDR3, taken from reference TRBV7-2 and TRBJ2-1): GAGVSQSPSNKVTEKGKDVELRCDPISGHTALYWYRQSLGQGLEFLIYFQGNSAPDKSGLPSDRFSAERTGGSVSTLTIQRTQQEDSAVYLCASRGLLAGVYNEQFFGPGTRLTVL.

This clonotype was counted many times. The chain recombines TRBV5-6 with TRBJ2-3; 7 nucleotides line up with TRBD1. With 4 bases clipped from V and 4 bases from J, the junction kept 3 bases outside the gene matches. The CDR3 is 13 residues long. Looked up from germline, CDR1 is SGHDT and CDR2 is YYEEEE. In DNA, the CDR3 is TGTGCCAGCAGCCGAGGACAGGCAGATACGCAGTATTTT. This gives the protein CASSRGQADTQYF.

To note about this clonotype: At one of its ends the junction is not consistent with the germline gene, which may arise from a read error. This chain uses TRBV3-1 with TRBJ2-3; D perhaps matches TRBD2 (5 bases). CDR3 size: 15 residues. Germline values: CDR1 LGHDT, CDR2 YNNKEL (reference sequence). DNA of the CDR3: TGTGCCTGCAGCCCACGGGAACGTTTGACAGATACGCAGTATTTT. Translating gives CACSPRERLTDTQYF.

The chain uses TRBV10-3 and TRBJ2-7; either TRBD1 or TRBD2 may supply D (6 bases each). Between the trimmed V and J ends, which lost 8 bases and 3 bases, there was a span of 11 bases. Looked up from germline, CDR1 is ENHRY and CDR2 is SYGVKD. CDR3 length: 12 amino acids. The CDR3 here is CAIGGRDYEQYF. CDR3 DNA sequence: TGTGCCATCGGGGGGCGGGACTACGAGCAGTACTTC.

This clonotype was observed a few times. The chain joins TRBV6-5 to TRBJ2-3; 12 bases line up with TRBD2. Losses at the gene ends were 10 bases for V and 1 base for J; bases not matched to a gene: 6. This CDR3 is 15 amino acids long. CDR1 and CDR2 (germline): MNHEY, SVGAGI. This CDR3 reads CATSSGGAGTDTQYF. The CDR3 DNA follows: TGTGCCACGTCTAGCGGGGGGGCGGGCACAGATACGCAGTATTTT.

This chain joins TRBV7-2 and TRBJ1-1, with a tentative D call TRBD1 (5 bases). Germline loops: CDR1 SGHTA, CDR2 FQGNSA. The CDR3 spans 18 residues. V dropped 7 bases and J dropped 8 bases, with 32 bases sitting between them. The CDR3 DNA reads TGTGCCAGCACGTTTCTAACCCCGCCCGGGGGAAGCAAACCCGAAGCTTTCTTT. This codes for CASTFLTPPGGSKPEAFF. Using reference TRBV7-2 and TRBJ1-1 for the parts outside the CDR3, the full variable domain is GAGVSQSPSNKVTEKGKDVELRCDPISGHTALYWYRQSLGQGLEFLIYFQGNSAPDKSGLPSDRFSAERTGGSVSTLTIQRTQQEDSAVYLCASTFLTPPGGSKPEAFFGQGTRLTVV.

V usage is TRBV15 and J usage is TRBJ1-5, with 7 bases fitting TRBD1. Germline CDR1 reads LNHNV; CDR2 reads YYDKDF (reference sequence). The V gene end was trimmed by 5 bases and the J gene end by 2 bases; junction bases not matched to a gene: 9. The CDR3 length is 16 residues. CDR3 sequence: CATSWVGTGGNQPQHF. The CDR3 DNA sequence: TGTGCCACCAGCTGGGTCGGTACAGGGGGCAATCAGCCCCAGCATTTT.

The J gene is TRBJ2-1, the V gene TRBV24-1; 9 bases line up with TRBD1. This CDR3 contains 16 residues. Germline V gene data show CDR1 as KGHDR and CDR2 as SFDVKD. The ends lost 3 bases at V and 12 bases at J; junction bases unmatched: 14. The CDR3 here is CATSDPRTGEAAGQFF. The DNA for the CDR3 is TGTGCCACCAGTGATCCAAGGACAGGGGAAGCGGCCGGGCAGTTCTTC.